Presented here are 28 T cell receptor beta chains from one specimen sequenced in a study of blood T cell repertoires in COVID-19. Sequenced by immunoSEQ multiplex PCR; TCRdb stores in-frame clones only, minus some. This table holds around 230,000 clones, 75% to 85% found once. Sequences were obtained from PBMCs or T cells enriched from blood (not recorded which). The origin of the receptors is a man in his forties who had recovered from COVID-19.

The CDR3 DNA follows: TGTGCCAGCAGTCGCGGTAGCGGGGGGTACAATGAGCAGTTCTTC. This codes for CASSRGSGGYNEQFF. The chain carries TRBV6-5 and TRBJ2-1; 10 bases line up with TRBD2. Looked up from germline, CDR1 is MNHEY and CDR2 is SVGAGI. Losses at the gene ends were 5 bases for V and 4 bases for J; bases not matched to a gene: 5. The length of the CDR3 is 15 residues.

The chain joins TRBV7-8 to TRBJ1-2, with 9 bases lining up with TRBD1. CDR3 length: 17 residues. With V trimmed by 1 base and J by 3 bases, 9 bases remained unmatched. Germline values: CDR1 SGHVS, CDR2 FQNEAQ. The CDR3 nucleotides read TGTGCCAGCAGCTTAGATACAGGGGGCATCTTATACTATGGCTACACCTTC. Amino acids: CASSLDTGGILYYGYTF.

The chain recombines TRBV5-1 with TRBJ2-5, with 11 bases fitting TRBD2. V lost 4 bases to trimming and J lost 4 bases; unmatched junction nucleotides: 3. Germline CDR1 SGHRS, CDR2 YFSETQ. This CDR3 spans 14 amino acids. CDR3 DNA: TGCGCCAGCAGCCCTAGCGGGAGGATAGAGACCCAGTACTTC. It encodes CASSPSGRIETQYF.

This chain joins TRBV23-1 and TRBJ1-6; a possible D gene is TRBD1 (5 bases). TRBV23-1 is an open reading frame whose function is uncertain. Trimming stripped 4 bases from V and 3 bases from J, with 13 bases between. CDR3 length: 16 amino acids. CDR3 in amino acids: CASSRGRDFYNSPLHF. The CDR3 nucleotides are TGCGCCAGCAGTCGCGGCCGGGACTTCTATAATTCACCCCTCCACTTT.

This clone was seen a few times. CDR3 in DNA: TGTGCCAGCAGTCGGGACTTCGATTCACCCCTCCACTTT. Amino acid sequence: CASSRDFDSPLHF. The chain recombines TRBV12-3 or TRBV12-4 with TRBJ1-6, with D tentatively TRBD1 (5 bases). Between the trimmed V and J ends, which lost 5 bases and 8 bases, there was a span of 10 bases. There are 13 residues in the CDR3.

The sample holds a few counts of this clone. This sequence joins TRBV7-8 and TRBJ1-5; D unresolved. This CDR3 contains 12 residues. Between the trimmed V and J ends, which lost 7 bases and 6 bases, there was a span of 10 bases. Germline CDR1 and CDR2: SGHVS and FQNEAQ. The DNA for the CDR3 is TGTGCCAGCAATGCGGTAGGTCAGCCCCAGCATTTT. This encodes CASNAVGQPQHF.

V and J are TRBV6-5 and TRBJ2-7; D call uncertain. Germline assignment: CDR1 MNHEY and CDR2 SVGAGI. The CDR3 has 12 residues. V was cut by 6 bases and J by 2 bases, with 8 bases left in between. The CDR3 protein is CASSPRTYEQYF. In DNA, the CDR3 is TGTGCCAGCAGCCCCAGAACCTACGAGCAGTACTTC.

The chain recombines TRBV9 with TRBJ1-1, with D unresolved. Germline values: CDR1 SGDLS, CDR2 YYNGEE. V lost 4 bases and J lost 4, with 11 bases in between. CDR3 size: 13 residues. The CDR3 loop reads CASSPHGSTEAFF. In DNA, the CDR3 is TGTGCCAGCAGCCCCCATGGGAGCACTGAAGCTTTCTTT.

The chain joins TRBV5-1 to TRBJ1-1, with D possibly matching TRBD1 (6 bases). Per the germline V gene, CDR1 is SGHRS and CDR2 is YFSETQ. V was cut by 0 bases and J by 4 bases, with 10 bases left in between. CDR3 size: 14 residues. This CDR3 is CASSLVGGTTEAFF. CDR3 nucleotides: TGCGCCAGCAGCTTGGTAGGGGGAACCACTGAAGCTTTCTTT.

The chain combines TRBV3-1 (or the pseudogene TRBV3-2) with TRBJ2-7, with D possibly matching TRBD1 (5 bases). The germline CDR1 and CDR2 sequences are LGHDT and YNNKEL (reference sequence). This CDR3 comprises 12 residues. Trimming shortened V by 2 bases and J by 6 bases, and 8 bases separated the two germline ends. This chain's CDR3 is CASSQSRVEQYF. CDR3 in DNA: TGTGCCAGCAGCCAATCCAGGGTCGAGCAGTACTTC.

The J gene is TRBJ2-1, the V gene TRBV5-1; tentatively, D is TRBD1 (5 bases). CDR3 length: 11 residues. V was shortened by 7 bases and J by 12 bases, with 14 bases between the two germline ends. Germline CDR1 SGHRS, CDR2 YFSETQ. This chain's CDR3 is CASSDSAWQFF. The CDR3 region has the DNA TGCGCCAGCTCCGACAGTGCATGGCAGTTCTTC.

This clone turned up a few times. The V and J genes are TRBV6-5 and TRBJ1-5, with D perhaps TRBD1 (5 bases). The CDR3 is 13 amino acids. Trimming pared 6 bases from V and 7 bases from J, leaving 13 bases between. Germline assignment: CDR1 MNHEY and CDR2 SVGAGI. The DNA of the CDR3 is TGTGCCAGCAGAGGGCAGGGAACCCAGCCCCAGCATTTT. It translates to CASRGQGTQPQHF.

CDR3 protein: CASSSGLRLGALHF. In nucleotides, the CDR3 is TGTGCCAGCAGTTCGGGACTGCGCCTGGGGGCCCTCCACTTT. The V gene is TRBV6-5, the J gene TRBJ1-6; maybe TRBD1 (5 bases). Germline CDR1 is MNHEY and CDR2 is SVGAGI. The length of the CDR3 is 14 residues. V was trimmed by 4 bases and J by 14 bases, leaving 18 bases between them.

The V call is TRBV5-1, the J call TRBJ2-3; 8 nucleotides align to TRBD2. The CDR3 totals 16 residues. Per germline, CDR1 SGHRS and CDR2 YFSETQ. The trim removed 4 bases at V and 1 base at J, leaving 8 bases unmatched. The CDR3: CASSLNLAGGTDTQYF. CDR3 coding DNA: TGCGCCAGCAGCCTAAACCTAGCGGGCGGCACAGATACGCAGTATTTT.

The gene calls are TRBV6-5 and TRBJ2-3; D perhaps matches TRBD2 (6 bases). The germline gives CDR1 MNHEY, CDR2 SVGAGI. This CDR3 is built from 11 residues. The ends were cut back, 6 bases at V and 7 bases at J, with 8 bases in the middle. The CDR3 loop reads CASRTRNTQYF. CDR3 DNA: TGTGCCAGCAGGACTAGAAATACGCAGTATTTT.

The CDR3 DNA follows: TGTGCCAGCGACCTGGAACAGGGGGTGTACAATGAGCAGTTCTTC. It yields the protein CASDLEQGVYNEQFF. The chain uses TRBV2 and TRBJ2-1, with TRBD1 identical over 8 bases. Germline CDR1 is SNHLY and CDR2 is FYNNEI. The CDR3 consists of 15 residues. V dropped 8 bases and J dropped 4; count of bases not matched to a gene: 10.

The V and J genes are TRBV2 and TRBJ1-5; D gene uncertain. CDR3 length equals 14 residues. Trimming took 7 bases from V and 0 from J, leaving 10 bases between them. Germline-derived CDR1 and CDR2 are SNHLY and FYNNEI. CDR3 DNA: TGTGCCAGCACCGGAGGGAATAGCAATCAGCCCCAGCATTTT. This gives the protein CASTGGNSNQPQHF.

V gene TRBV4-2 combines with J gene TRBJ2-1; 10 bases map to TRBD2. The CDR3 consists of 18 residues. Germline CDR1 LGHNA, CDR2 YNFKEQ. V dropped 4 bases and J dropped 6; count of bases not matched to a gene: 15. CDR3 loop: CASSPPGGAGLAFNEQFF. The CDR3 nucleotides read TGTGCCAGCAGCCCCCCCGGTGGGGCGGGACTAGCGTTCAATGAGCAGTTCTTC.

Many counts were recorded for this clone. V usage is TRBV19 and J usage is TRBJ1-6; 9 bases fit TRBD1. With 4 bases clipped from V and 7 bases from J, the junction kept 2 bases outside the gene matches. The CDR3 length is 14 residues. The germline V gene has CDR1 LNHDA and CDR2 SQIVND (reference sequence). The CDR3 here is CASSRQGVNSPLHF. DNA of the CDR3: TGTGCCAGTAGTAGACAGGGGGTAAATTCACCCCTCCACTTT.

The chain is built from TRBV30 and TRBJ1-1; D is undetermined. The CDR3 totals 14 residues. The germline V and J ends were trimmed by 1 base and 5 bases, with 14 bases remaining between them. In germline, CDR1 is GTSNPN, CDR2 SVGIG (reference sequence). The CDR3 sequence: CAWSGLRGRTEAFF. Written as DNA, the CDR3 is TGTGCCTGGAGTGGGCTAAGAGGGAGAACTGAAGCTTTCTTT.

The CDR3 sequence: CASSLGVAGGLYEQYF. As DNA, the CDR3 is TGTGCCAGCAGCTTAGGAGTAGCGGGAGGGTTGTACGAGCAGTACTTC. This rearrangement joins TRBV7-6 to TRBJ2-7; 11 bases agree with TRBD2. The CDR3 spans 16 residues. With V trimmed by 1 base and J by 4 bases, 6 bases remained unmatched. The germline V gene encodes CDR1 SGHVS and CDR2 FNYEAQ. Drawing the rest from reference TRBV7-6 and TRBJ2-7, the complete variable domain is GAGVSQSPRYKVTKRGQDVALRCDPISGHVSLYWYRQALGQGPEFLTYFNYEAQQDKSGLPNDRFSAERPEGSISTLTIQRTEQRDSAMYRCASSLGVAGGLYEQYFGPGTRLTVT.

CDR3 sequence (DNA): TGTGCCAGCTCACGAGCGGCCGTCCCCCCCTACGAGCAGTACTTC. It encodes CASSRAAVPPYEQYF. The chain combines TRBV18 with TRBJ2-7; D is possibly TRBD2 (5 bases). The CDR3 consists of 15 residues. The ends were cut back, 4 bases at V and 2 bases at J, with 15 bases in the middle. Germline CDR1 reads KGHSH; CDR2 reads LQKENI.

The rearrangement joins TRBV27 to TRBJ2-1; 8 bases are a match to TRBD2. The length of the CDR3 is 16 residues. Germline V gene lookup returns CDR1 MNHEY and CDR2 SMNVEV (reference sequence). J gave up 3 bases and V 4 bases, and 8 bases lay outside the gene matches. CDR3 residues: CASSSRERGFYNEQFF. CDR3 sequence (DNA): TGTGCCAGCAGTTCCCGGGAGCGGGGGTTCTACAATGAGCAGTTCTTC.

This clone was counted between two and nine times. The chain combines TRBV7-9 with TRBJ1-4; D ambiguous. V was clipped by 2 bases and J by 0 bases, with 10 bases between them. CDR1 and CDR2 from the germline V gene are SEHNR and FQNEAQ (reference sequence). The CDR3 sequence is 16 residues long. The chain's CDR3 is CASSLFSPATNEKLFF. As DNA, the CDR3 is TGTGCCAGCAGCTTATTTAGTCCTGCAACTAATGAAAAACTGTTTTTT. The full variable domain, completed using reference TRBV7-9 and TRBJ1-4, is DTGVSQNPRHKITKRGQNVTFRCDPISEHNRLYWYRQTLGQGPEFLTYFQNEAQLEKSRLLSDRFSAERPKGSFSTLEIQRTEQGDSAMYLCASSLFSPATNEKLFFGSGTQLSVL.

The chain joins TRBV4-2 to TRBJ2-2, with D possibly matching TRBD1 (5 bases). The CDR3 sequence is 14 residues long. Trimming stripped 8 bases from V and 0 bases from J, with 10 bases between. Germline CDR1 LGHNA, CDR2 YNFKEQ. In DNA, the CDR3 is TGTGCCAGCCTCCAGGGCCCGAACACCGGGGAGCTGTTTTTT. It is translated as CASLQGPNTGELFF.

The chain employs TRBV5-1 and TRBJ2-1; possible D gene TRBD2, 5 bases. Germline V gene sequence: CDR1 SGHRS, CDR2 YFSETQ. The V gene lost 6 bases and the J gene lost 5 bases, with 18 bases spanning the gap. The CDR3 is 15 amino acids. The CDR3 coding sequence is TGCGCCAGCACCCCCAGCGGTCGGCCTAACAATGAGCAGTTCTTC. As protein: CASTPSGRPNNEQFF.

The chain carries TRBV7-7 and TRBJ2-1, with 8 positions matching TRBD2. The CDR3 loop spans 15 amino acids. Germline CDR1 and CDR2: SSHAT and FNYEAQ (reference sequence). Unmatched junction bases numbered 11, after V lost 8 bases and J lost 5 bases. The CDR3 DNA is TGTGCCAGCTCCTTAGGGGTAGCGGGGAACAATGAGCAGTTCTTC. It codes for CASSLGVAGNNEQFF. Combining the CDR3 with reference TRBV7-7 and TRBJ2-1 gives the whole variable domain GAGVSQSPRYKVTKRGQDVTLRCDPISSHATLYWYQQALGQGPEFLTYFNYEAQPDKSGLPSDRFSAERPEGSISTLTIQRTEQRDSAMYRCASSLGVAGNNEQFFGPGTRLTVL.

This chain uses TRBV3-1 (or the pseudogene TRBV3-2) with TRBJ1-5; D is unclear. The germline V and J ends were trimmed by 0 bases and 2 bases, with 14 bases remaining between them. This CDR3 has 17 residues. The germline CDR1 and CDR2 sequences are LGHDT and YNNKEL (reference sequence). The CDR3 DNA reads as TGTGCCAGCAGCCAAGAGTTAAACATGGGCGGCAATCAGCCCCAGCATTTT. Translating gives CASSQELNMGGNQPQHF.